This is a list of T cell receptor beta chains from one sample in a study of shared clonotypes between healthy human individuals. TCRdb keeps only in-frame clones here, not all; method: immunoSEQ multiplex PCR. The table shows over 850,000 clones, with around 78% occurring only once. Sequencing used memory CD4+ T cells from PBMCs. The receptors were sampled from a man younger than 30 in good health. Some clones in this sample may be carry-over from other donors' samples. CDR3s include the opening cysteine and the closing phenylalanine or tryptophan. Expanded clones are given a class, and other clones once, few, many or no size at all.

j_gene: TRBJ2-3
v_gene: TRBV5-1
abundance: .
CDR3aa: CASSLVLSTDTQYF

j_gene: TRBJ2-1
v_gene: TRBV7-3
abundance: .
CDR3aa: CASSWDRGFNEQFF

j_gene: TRBJ1-4
v_gene: TRBV2
abundance: .
CDR3aa: CASNRAANEKLFF

j_gene: TRBJ2-5
v_gene: TRBV18
abundance: .
CDR3aa: CASSNRRAEETQYF

j_gene: TRBJ1-5
v_gene: TRBV28
abundance: .
CDR3aa: CASRPNPAQGNQPQHF

j_gene: TRBJ2-5
v_gene: TRBV5-1
abundance: .
CDR3aa: CASSPALAGSGETQYF

j_gene: TRBJ2-7
v_gene: TRBV19
abundance: .
CDR3aa: CASSSLGTAAYEQYF

j_gene: TRBJ2-1
v_gene: TRBV6-5
abundance: .
CDR3aa: CASSFGSYNEQFF

j_gene: TRBJ2-5
v_gene: TRBV28
abundance: .
CDR3aa: CASSLAGVIETQYF

j_gene: TRBJ1-1
v_gene: TRBV28
abundance: .
CDR3aa: CASRMNTEAFF

j_gene: TRBJ2-7
v_gene: TRBV10-3
abundance: .
CDR3aa: CAISEGTSYEQYF

j_gene: TRBJ2-5
v_gene: TRBV11-2
abundance: .
CDR3aa: CASSLDGRGSQETQYF

j_gene: TRBJ2-7
v_gene: TRBV27
abundance: many
CDR3aa: CASSFNLGSLAIYEQYF

j_gene: TRBJ2-3
v_gene: TRBV27
abundance: .
CDR3aa: CASSLRGGGTDTQYF

j_gene: TRBJ1-5
v_gene: TRBV7-9
abundance: few
CDR3aa: CASSFSGDGQPQHF

j_gene: TRBJ2-3
v_gene: TRBV6-6
abundance: .
CDR3aa: CASSYREGTDTQYF

j_gene: TRBJ2-1
v_gene: TRBV25-1
abundance: few
CDR3aa: CASRTHDEQFF

j_gene: TRBJ2-1
v_gene: TRBV6-1
abundance: .
CDR3aa: CASSGEREANFYNEQFF

j_gene: TRBJ1-4
v_gene: TRBV4-3
abundance: .
CDR3aa: CASSFHLGGTDEKLFF

j_gene: TRBJ2-4
v_gene: TRBV11-2
abundance: .
CDR3aa: CASSSPPGQSNIQYF

j_gene: TRBJ2-5
v_gene: TRBV20-1
abundance: .
CDR3aa: CSGTVQETQYF

j_gene: TRBJ2-7
v_gene: TRBV28
abundance: few
CDR3aa: CASRTGLLNYEQYF

j_gene: TRBJ1-1
v_gene: TRBV7-9
abundance: once
CDR3aa: CASSISGTGNTEAFF

j_gene: TRBJ2-2
v_gene: TRBV2
abundance: once
CDR3aa: CASRGQGAELFF

j_gene: TRBJ2-3
v_gene: TRBV7-9
abundance: .
CDR3aa: CASSKRGAGVNTQYF

j_gene: TRBJ2-5
v_gene: TRBV28
abundance: .
CDR3aa: CASSLGHQETQYF

j_gene: TRBJ1-3
v_gene: TRBV6-6
abundance: .
CDR3aa: CASSLGGSGNTIYF

j_gene: TRBJ1-2
v_gene: TRBV6-5
abundance: few
CDR3aa: CASTQGKYGYTF

j_gene: TRBJ1-5
v_gene: TRBV14
abundance: many
CDR3aa: CASSHMGQGDNQPQHF

j_gene: TRBJ2-1
v_gene: TRBV7-9
abundance: few
CDR3aa: CASSPNRGAGASYNEQFF

j_gene: TRBJ2-1
v_gene: TRBV2
abundance: .
CDR3aa: CASKTVGQGSSYNEQFF

j_gene: TRBJ1-2
v_gene: TRBV9
abundance: .
CDR3aa: CASSVGRVGGYTF

j_gene: TRBJ1-1
v_gene: TRBV2
abundance: .
CDR3aa: CASSVGPGTEAFF

j_gene: TRBJ1-2
v_gene: TRBV19
abundance: .
CDR3aa: CASSIQSTGKDRRGYTF

j_gene: TRBJ1-2
v_gene: TRBV15
abundance: .
CDR3aa: CATSREAAGGSVGYTF

j_gene: TRBJ2-5
v_gene: TRBV11-2
abundance: .
CDR3aa: CASSLIFETQYF

j_gene: TRBJ1-2
v_gene: TRBV15
abundance: .
CDR3aa: CATSRSGTSGGYTF

j_gene: TRBJ2-7
v_gene: TRBV19
abundance: .
CDR3aa: CASSIFGEQYF

j_gene: TRBJ2-3
v_gene: TRBV7-3
abundance: .
CDR3aa: CASSPLAGAQGDTQYF